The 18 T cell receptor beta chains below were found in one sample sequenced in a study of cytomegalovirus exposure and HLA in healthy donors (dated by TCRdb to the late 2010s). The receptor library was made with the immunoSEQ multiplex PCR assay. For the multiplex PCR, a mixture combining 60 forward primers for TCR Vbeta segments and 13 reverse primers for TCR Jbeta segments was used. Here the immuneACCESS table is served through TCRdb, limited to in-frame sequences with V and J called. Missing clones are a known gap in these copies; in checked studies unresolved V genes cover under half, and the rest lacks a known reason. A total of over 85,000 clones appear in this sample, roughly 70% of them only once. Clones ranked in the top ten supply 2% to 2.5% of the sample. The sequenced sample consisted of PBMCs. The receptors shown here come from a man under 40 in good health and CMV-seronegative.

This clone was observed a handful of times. The CDR3 nucleotides read TGTGCCAGCCTACTGGGCATAGAAGATACGCAGTATTTT. Protein product: CASLLGIEDTQYF. The V and J genes are TRBV5-6 and TRBJ2-3; D is uncertain. With 7 bases removed from V and 5 bases from J, the gap between germline ends came to 14 bases. CDR1 and CDR2 from the germline V gene are SGHDT and YYEEEE. The CDR3 contains 13 residues.

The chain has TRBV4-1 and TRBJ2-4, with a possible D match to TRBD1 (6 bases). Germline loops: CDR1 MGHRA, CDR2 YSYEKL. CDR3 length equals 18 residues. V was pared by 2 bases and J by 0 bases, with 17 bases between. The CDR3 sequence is CASSQFPPGQLAKNIQYF. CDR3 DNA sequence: TGCGCCAGCAGCCAATTTCCCCCGGGACAACTAGCCAAAAACATTCAGTACTTC.

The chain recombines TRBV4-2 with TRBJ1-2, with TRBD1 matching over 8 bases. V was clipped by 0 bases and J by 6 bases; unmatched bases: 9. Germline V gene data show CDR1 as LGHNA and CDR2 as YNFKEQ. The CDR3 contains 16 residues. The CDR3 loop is CASSQDWDRRTNGYTF. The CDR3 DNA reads TGTGCCAGCAGCCAAGACTGGGACAGGAGAACGAATGGCTACACCTTC.

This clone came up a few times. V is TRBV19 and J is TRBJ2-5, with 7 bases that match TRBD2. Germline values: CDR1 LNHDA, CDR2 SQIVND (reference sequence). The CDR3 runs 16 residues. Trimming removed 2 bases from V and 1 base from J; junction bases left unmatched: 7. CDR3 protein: CASSIPSGGVQETQYF. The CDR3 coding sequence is TGTGCCAGTAGTATACCTTCTGGGGGGGTCCAAGAGACCCAGTACTTC. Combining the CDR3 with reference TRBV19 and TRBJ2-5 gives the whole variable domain DGGITQSPKYLFRKEGQNVTLSCEQNLNHDAMYWYRQDPGQGLRLIYYSQIVNDFQKGDIAEGYSVSREKKESFPLTVTSAQKNPTAFYLCASSIPSGGVQETQYFGPGTRLLVL.

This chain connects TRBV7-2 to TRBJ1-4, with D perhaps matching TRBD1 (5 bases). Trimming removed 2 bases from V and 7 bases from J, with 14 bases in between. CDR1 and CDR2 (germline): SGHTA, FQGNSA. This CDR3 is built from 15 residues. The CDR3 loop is CASSLWGEQGEKLFF. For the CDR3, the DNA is TGTGCCAGCAGCTTATGGGGGGAGCAAGGTGAAAAACTGTTTTTT.

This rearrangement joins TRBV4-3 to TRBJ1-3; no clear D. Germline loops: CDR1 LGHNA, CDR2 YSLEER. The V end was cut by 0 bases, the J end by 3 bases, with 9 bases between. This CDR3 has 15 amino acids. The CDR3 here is CASSQERAGGNTIYF. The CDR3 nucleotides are TGCGCCAGCAGCCAAGAGAGGGCAGGTGGAAACACCATATATTTT.

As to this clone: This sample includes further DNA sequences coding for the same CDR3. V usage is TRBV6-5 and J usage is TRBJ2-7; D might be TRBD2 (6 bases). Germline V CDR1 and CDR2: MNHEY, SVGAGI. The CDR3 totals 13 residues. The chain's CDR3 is CAIGAGTSYEQYF. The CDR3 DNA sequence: TGTGCTATTGGGGCAGGGACTTCCTACGAGCAGTACTTC.

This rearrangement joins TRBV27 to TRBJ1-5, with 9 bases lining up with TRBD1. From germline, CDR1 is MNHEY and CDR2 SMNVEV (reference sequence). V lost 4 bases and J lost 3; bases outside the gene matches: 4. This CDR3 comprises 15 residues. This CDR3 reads CASSYGTGLNQPQHF. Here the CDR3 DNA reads TGTGCCAGCAGTTACGGGACAGGGCTCAATCAGCCCCAGCATTTT.

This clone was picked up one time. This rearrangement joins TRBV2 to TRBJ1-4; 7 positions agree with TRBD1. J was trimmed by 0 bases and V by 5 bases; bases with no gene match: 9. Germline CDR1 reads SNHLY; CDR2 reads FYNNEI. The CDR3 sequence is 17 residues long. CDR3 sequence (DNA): TGTGCCAGCAGTTCGACTCATACAGGGGCAACTAATGAAAAACTGTTTTTT. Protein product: CASSSTHTGATNEKLFF.

The CDR3 is CASKPQGNTEAFF. The CDR3 nucleotides are TGTGCCAGCAAGCCACAGGGGAACACTGAAGCTTTCTTT. The rearrangement joins TRBV2 to TRBJ1-1, with a weak D call TRBD1 (6 bases). This CDR3 has 13 residues. Germline V lookup: CDR1 SNHLY, CDR2 FYNNEI. V was pared by 7 bases and J by 1 base, with 10 bases between.

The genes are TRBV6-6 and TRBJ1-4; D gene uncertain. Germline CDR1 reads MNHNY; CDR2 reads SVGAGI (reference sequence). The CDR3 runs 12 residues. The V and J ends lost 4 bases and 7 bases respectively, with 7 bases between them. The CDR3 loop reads CASSSRAEKLFF. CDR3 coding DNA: TGTGCCAGCAGTTCCCGAGCTGAAAAACTGTTTTTT.

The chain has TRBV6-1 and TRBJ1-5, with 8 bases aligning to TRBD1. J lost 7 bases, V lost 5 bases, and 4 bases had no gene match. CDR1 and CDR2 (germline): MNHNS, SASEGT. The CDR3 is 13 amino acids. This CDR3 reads CASSLQGGQPQHF. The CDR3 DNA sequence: TGTGCCAGCAGTCTACAGGGGGGGCAGCCCCAGCATTTT.

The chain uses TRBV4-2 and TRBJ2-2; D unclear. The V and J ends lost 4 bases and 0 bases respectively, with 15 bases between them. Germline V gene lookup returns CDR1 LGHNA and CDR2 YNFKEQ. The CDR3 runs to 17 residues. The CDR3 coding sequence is TGTGCCAGCAGCCCCGCCGGTCTCATCGCGAACACCGGGGAGCTGTTTTTT. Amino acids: CASSPAGLIANTGELFF.

The CDR3, as DNA: TGTGCCAGCAGTTCGATGACAGGGCTTGACACTGAAGCTTTCTTT. This sequence encodes CASSSMTGLDTEAFF. The chain uses TRBV27 and TRBJ1-1, with 7 bases that match TRBD1. With 4 bases clipped from V and 3 bases from J, the junction kept 8 bases outside the gene matches. CDR1 is MNHEY and CDR2 is SMNVEV in the germline V gene (reference sequence). This CDR3 spans 15 amino acids.

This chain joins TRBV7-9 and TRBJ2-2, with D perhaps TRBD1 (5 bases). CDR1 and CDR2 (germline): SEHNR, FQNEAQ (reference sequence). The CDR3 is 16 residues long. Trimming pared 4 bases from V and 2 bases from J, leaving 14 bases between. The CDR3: CASSSRTGGNTGELFF. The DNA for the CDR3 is TGTGCCAGCAGCTCCCGCACAGGCGGAAACACCGGGGAGCTGTTTTTT.

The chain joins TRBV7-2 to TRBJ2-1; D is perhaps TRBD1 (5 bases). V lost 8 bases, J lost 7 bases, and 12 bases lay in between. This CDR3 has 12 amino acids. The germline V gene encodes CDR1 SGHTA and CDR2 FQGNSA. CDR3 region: CASSVGRNEQFF. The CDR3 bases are TGTGCCAGCTCCGTGGGGCGGAATGAGCAGTTCTTC.

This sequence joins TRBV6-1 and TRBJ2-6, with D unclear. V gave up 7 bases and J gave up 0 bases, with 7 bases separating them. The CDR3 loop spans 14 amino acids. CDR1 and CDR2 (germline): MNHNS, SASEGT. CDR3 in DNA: TGTGCCAGCACCCTCTTCTCTGGGGCCAACGTCCTGACTTTC. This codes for CASTLFSGANVLTF.

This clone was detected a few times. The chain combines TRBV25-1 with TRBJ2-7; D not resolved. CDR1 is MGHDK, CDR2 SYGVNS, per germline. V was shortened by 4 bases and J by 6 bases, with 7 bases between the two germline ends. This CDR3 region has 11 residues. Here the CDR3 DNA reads TGTGCCAGCAGTGCCGGGTTCGAGCAGTACTTC. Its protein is CASSAGFEQYF.